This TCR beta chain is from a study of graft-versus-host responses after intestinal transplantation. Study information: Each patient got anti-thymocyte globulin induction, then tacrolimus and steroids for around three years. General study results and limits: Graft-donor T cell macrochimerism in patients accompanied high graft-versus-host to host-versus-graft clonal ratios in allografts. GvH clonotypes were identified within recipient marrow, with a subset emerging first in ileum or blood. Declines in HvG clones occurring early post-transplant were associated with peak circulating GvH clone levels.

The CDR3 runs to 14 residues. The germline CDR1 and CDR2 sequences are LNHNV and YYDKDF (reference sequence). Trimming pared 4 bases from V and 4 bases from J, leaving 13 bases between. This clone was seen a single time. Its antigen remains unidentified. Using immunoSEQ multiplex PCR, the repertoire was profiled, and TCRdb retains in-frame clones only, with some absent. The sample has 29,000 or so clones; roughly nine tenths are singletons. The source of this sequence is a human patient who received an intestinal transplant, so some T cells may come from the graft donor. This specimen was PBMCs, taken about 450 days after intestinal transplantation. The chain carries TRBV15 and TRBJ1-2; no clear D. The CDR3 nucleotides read TGTGCCACCAGCAAACAAAATGCGTTCTATGGCTACACCTTC. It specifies CATSKQNAFYGYTF.